This T cell receptor (beta chain) emerged from a study of CD8+CD57+ T cells in acquired aplastic anemia. Study-wide background: The average for DNA from sorted CD4+ and CD8+ cells was roughly 3 ug. The study, taken as a whole, reports: The number of CD8+ CDR3 sequences shared by patients and controls was approximately 28. CD8+ Simpson's diversity in patients was not significantly different from that in controls.

V was cut by 5 bases and J by 6 bases, with 13 bases left in between. Per the germline V gene, CDR1 is SGHVS and CDR2 is FQNEAQ. The CDR3 covers 14 residues. Investigators profiled TCR beta VDJ and CDR3 from genomic DNA template. TCRdb redid the calling of the reads with MiXCR, one entry per CDR3 protein. The sample has about 190,000 distinct CDR3 sequences, roughly half seen once. Only one count was recorded for this clonotype. Antigen specificity is unknown. Source material: sorted CD4+, CD8+, or CD8+CD57+ T cells (not recorded which) from PBMCs. The sequence was collected from a human donor in good health, serving as a control. V usage is TRBV7-8 and J usage is TRBJ2-2, with a possible D match to TRBD1 (7 bases). The CDR3 reads CASSTRRGAGELFF. The CDR3 DNA is TGTGCCAGCAGCACGCGCAGGGGGGCCGGGGAGCTGTTTTTT.